A selection of T cell receptor beta chains follows, all from one sample in a study of cytomegalovirus exposure and HLA in healthy donors. Data came from immunoSEQ multiplex PCR; TCRdb stores just in-frame clones and leaves some out. The sample holds 150,000 to 170,000 clones, over 65% seen once. The sequenced sample consisted of PBMCs. The receptors stem from a man aged 25 to 45 in good health and CMV-seronegative. CDR3s include the opening cysteine and the closing phenylalanine or tryptophan. D genes are given only for firm matches. The size field is filled for only some rows; it gives once, few, many or a size class.

size	V	D	J	DNA	CDR3
once	TRBV7-3	.	TRBJ2-1	TGTGCCAGCAGCTTAACACTAGACAATGAGCAGTTCTTC	CASSLTLDNEQFF
.	TRBV19	TRBD1	TRBJ2-5	TGTGCCAGTAGTATCGACAGGGCCCCGGGTGAGACCCAGTACTTC	CASSIDRAPGETQYF
.	TRBV5-1	TRBD1	TRBJ1-1	TGCGCCAGCAGCTTGGTGGACAGGGTCACTGAAGCTTTCTTT	CASSLVDRVTEAFF
.	TRBV7-3	TRBD2	TRBJ2-5	TGTGCCAGCAGCTCCACAGGGGCGGGGGGGGAGACCCAGTACTTC	CASSSTGAGGETQYF
few	TRBV10-3	.	TRBJ1-1	TGTGCCATCAGTGAGTCGGCATTGAAGACTGAAGCTTTCTTT	CAISESALKTEAFF
.	TRBV6-5	.	TRBJ1-2	TGTGCCAGCAGTTACTCGAACGGTTATGGCTACACCTTC	CASSYSNGYGYTF
few	TRBV5-4	TRBD1	TRBJ2-5	TGTGCCAGCAGCTCAGGGACAGGGGGCGCCGAGACCCAGTACTTC	CASSSGTGGAETQYF
.	TRBV28	TRBD1	TRBJ1-5	TGTGCCAGCCGGACCGGGACAGGGAGAGTCGGTAATCAGCCCCAGAATTTT	CASRTGTGRVGNQPQNF
.	TRBV6-1	TRBD1	TRBJ2-7	TGTGCCAGCAGGCCCCGGGACAGGGCAGTGAGGGAGCAGTACTTC	CASRPRDRAVREQYF
.	TRBV28	TRBD1	TRBJ1-1	TGTGCCAGCAGCAGAGACAGGGGTGGAAAGAACACTGAAGCTTTCTTT	CASSRDRGGKNTEAFF
.	TRBV5-6	.	TRBJ1-6	TGTGCCAGCAGCTTGCAAGGAGTTGGTTCACCCCTCCACTTT	CASSLQGVGSPLHF
.	TRBV28	TRBD1	TRBJ2-1	TGTGCCAGCACCATAGGGGGACAGGGGTATTACAATGAGCAGTTCTTC	CASTIGGQGYYNEQFF
.	TRBV10-3	TRBD1	TRBJ1-1	TGTGCCATACGGTCACAGGGGGCGACCACTGAAGCTTTCTTT	CAIRSQGATTEAFF
.	TRBV5-5	.	TRBJ2-7	TGTGCCAGCAGCCCCTCTCAGGGTCGCTCCTACGAGCAGTACTTC	CASSPSQGRSYEQYF
.	TRBV7-7	.	TRBJ2-3	TGTGCTAGCAGCGCGGGACCTGGAGGCACAGATACGCAGTATTTT	CASSAGPGGTDTQYF
.	TRBV7-9	TRBD1	TRBJ1-4	TGTGCCAGCAGCTCGACAGGGGGCGACGAAAAACTGTTTTTT	CASSSTGGDEKLFF
.	TRBV7-9	.	TRBJ2-3	TGTGCCAGCAGTTCAACGGGGTACTCTAGCACAGATACGCAGTATTTT	CASSSTGYSSTDTQYF
.	TRBV7-6	TRBD1	TRBJ1-6	TGTGCCAGCAGCTTAGGTCCGGACAGGGTATCTTCACCCCTCCACTTT	CASSLGPDRVSSPLHF
.	TRBV5-4	.	TRBJ1-2	TGTGCCAGCAGCGTATCTAGGGACAACTACTATGGCTACACCTTC	CASSVSRDNYYGYTF
few	TRBV6-6	TRBD1	TRBJ1-5	TGTGCCAGCAGTTACTCGAAACAGGGGAGGAATCAGCCCCAGCATTTT	CASSYSKQGRNQPQHF
.	TRBV5-1	TRBD1	TRBJ1-2	TGCGCCAGCAGCTTGGCGGGACAGGGGGTCTGGGGCTACACCTTC	CASSLAGQGVWGYTF
.	TRBV19	.	TRBJ1-4	TGTGCCAGTAGACACAATGAAAAACTGTTTTTT	CASRHNEKLFF
.	TRBV28	.	TRBJ2-5	TGTGCCAGCAGTTTCAGGCAGCAAGAGACCCAGTACTTC	CASSFRQQETQYF
.	TRBV4-2	.	TRBJ2-7	TGTGCCAGCAGCCAAGACTCTAGAAGCTACGAGCAGTACTTC	CASSQDSRSYEQYF
.	TRBV4-3	TRBD1	TRBJ1-6	TGCGCCAGCAGCCCCAGACAGGGGGACAATTCACCCCTCCACTTT	CASSPRQGDNSPLHF
.	TRBV7-2	TRBD1	TRBJ1-3	TGTGCCAGCAGCTTAGGGGGACAGGGTAGGAACACCATATATTTT	CASSLGGQGRNTIYF
.	TRBV6-5	.	TRBJ2-3	TGTGCCAGCAGTTTGAGACAGAGTTCAGATACGCAGTATTTT	CASSLRQSSDTQYF
once	TRBV7-2	.	TRBJ2-7	TGTGCCAGCAGCTTAGATAGGGGAGAGCAGTACTTC	CASSLDRGEQYF
.	TRBV2	.	TRBJ1-1	TGTGCCAGCATCCGAGAGGGGAACACTGAAGCTTTCTTT	CASIREGNTEAFF
.	TRBV9	TRBD2	TRBJ2-1	TGTGCCAGCAGCGTAGACCAGTGGCTAGCGGCCTCCAATGAGCAGTTCTTC	CASSVDQWLAASNEQFF